This passage covers 27 T cell receptor beta chains from one sample sequenced in a study of read filtering for tumor transcriptome and immune sequencing. Molecular barcoded adaptors covering alpha/delta and beta/gamma chains were used on roughly 400 ng RNA. Via MiXCR, TCRdb re-called the reads, giving one row per CDR3 protein. Among fewer than 75,000 distinct CDR3 sequences listed, 20% to 25% were seen once. Material: a population of CD138-negative cells sorted from bone marrow. The origin of the receptors is a donor over 35 with multiple myeloma.

Comment on this clonotype: A clone one base away is much larger, so this may be a read error. The rearrangement links TRBV20-1 to TRBJ2-1, with TRBD1 matching over 8 bases. The CDR3 is 15 amino acids. Germline CDR1 DFQATT, CDR2 SNEGSKA (reference sequence). DNA of the CDR3: TGCAGTGCCTACTCAGGGGACAGGTCATACAATAAGCAGTTCTTC. It specifies CSAYSGDRSYNKQFF.

This clonotype was counted at least ten times. The rearrangement joins TRBV7-9 to TRBJ2-5; D possibly corresponds to TRBD2 (6 bases). The V end was cut by 2 bases, the J end by 5 bases, with 9 bases between. Germline-derived CDR1 and CDR2 are SEHNR and FQNEAQ (reference sequence). This CDR3 is 13 amino acids long. CDR3 loop: CASSLRGAETQYF. The CDR3 bases are TGTGCCAGCAGCTTACGCGGGGCGGAGACCCAGTACTTC.

This clonotype was seen at least ten times. The CDR3 DNA sequence: TGTGCCAGCAGTGAAGGACTAGCTAACTACGAGCAGTACTTC. Its protein is CASSEGLANYEQYF. The chain is built from TRBV6-1 and TRBJ2-7; TRBD2 aligns across 7 bases. The trim removed 1 base at V and 3 bases at J, leaving 3 bases unmatched. The CDR3 has 14 amino acids. Germline loops: CDR1 MNHNS, CDR2 SASEGT.

A remark on this clonotype: One junction end does not reproduce the germline sequence, and a read error may be involved. The CDR3 region is CSVSPTPGRAYAQYF. In DNA, the CDR3 is TGCAGCGTCTCCCCCACCCCGGGACGGGCGTACGCGCAGTACTTC. The rearrangement joins TRBV29-1 to TRBJ2-7; the D gene could be TRBD1 or TRBD2 (5 bases each). The CDR3 contains 15 residues. Germline V lookup: CDR1 SQVTM, CDR2 ANQGSEA.

The V gene is TRBV4-1, the J gene TRBJ1-2; maybe TRBD1 (5 bases). Trimming stripped 0 bases from V and 6 bases from J, with 11 bases between. This CDR3 region has 14 residues. CDR1 is MGHRA, CDR2 YSYEKL, per germline. CDR3 nucleotides: TGCGCCAGCAGCCAAGATCGCGGGGGAGATGGCTACACCTTC. This gives the protein CASSQDRGGDGYTF.

This clonotype was counted only a few times. This chain connects TRBV12-3 or TRBV12-4 to TRBJ2-1; D possibly corresponds to TRBD1 (5 bases). The germline V and J ends were trimmed by 4 bases and 5 bases, with 9 bases remaining between them. The CDR3 has 13 amino acids. The CDR3 DNA sequence: TGTGCCAGCAGTTGGACACGGGACAATGAGCAGTTCTTC. This encodes CASSWTRDNEQFF.

Notes on this clonotype: The final CDR3 position lacks the conserved phenylalanine or tryptophan, pointing to a likely read error. J is TRBJ2-1 and V is TRBV3-1; D remains ambiguous. There are 14 residues in the CDR3. Germline V gene sequence: CDR1 LGHDT, CDR2 YNNKEL (reference sequence). Trimming removed 4 bases from V and 12 bases from J, with 19 bases in between. CDR3: CASSPKTRTSGQFL. CDR3 sequence (DNA): TGTGCCAGCAGCCCAAAAACGCGGACGAGTGGGCAGTTCCTC.

Points on this clonotype: The CDR3 carries no conserved terminal phenylalanine or tryptophan, so it likely arises from a read error. The gene calls are TRBV18 and TRBJ1-6; D unresolved. Germline V gene data show CDR1 as KGHSH and CDR2 as LQKENI. The CDR3 is 14 amino acids. V lost 3 bases, J lost 7 bases, and 10 bases lay in between. CDR3 coding DNA: TGTGCCAGCTCACCGGTCAGGACGAATTCACCCCTCCACCTT. Translation: CASSPVRTNSPLHL.

This clonotype appeared many times. This chain links TRBV5-1 with TRBJ1-1; TRBD1 matches at 8 bases. The germline V gene has CDR1 SGHRS and CDR2 YFSETQ. The CDR3 covers 14 residues. Unmatched junction bases numbered 6, after V lost 3 bases and J lost 5 bases. The CDR3 DNA follows: TGCGCCAGCAGCTCCTACAGGGGGACAACTGAAGCTTTCTTT. Translation: CASSSYRGTTEAFF.

In its sample, this clonotype was seen many times. The chain links TRBV27 to TRBJ2-3; TRBD2 might be the D (6 bases). This CDR3 is built from 15 residues. Between the trimmed V and J ends, which lost 2 bases and 0 bases, there was a span of 9 bases. Germline lookup yields CDR1 MNHEY and CDR2 SMNVEV (reference sequence). The CDR3 DNA reads as TGTGCCAGCAGTTTACGTAGCGGTAGCACAGATACGCAGTATTTT. It specifies CASSLRSGSTDTQYF.

This clonotype was observed a few times. V usage is TRBV12-3 or TRBV12-4 and J usage is TRBJ2-7, with 8 bases lining up with TRBD2. This CDR3 contains 16 residues. The V segment lost 6 bases and the J segment 2 bases; nucleotides outside the gene matches: 12. The CDR3 sequence: CASSPTPGTRAYEQYF. The CDR3 DNA reads as TGTGCCAGCAGCCCAACCCCCGGGACTAGAGCCTACGAGCAGTACTTC.

This clonotype was observed many times. The chain combines TRBV21-1 with TRBJ2-6; the table's D call, TRBD1, was not checked against the DNA. TRBV21-1 has pseudogene status. This CDR3 is 19 amino acids long. The CDR3 is CASSKKIKGHGSGANVLTF. The CDR3 region has the DNA TGTGCCAGCAGCAAAAAAATTAAGGGACACGGGTCTGGGGCCAACGTCCTGACTTTC.

This clonotype was seen a handful of times. V usage is TRBV12-3 or TRBV12-4 and J usage is TRBJ2-5; 7 bases are shared with TRBD2. This CDR3 is built from 13 residues. With 7 bases clipped from V and 7 bases from J, the junction kept 9 bases outside the gene matches. The CDR3, as DNA: TGTGCCAGCACCTCTCAGCGGGAAGCGACCCAGTACTTC. This gives the protein CASTSQREATQYF.

This clonotype was seen repeatedly, ten times or more. This CDR3 is CASSLVGQGIRYGGELFF. As DNA, the CDR3 is TGCGCCAGCAGCTTGGTGGGACAGGGGATCCGATATGGCGGGGAGCTGTTTTTT. The chain couples TRBV5-1 to TRBJ2-2; 10 nucleotides line up with TRBD1. Germline V CDR1 and CDR2: SGHRS, YFSETQ. The CDR3 consists of 18 residues. V dropped 0 bases and J dropped 7; count of bases not matched to a gene: 12.

This CDR3 is CASSWTGGGDGQFF. Written as DNA, the CDR3 is TGTGCCAGCAGCTGGACAGGGGGGGGCGATGGGCAGTTCTTC. V usage is TRBV11-1 and J usage is TRBJ2-1, with 10 bases lining up with TRBD1. Germline V gives CDR1 SGHAT, CDR2 FQDESV (reference sequence). After removal of 4 bases from V and 12 bases from J, the junction contained 9 bases not matched to a gene. The CDR3 is 14 amino acids.

Points on this clonotype: This may come from a read error, since a much larger clone is one base off. Here the CDR3 DNA reads TGTGCCAGCAGCCAAGCCACAGAGATACAAGAGACCCAGTACTTC. It yields the protein CASSQATEIQETQYF. The chain is built from TRBV14 and TRBJ2-5, with unresolved D. CDR1 is SGHDN and CDR2 is FVKESK in the germline V gene. There are 15 residues in the CDR3. V lost 1 base to trimming and J lost 2 bases, with 11 bases between them.

Ten or more counts support this clonotype. The V call is TRBV3-1, the J call TRBJ2-5; 10 nucleotides align to TRBD2. The CDR3 extends over 17 amino acids. From germline, CDR1 is LGHDT and CDR2 YNNKEL (reference sequence). V lost 0 bases and J lost 4; bases outside the gene matches: 8. CDR3 coding DNA: TGTGCCAGCAGCCAAGAAGGGACTAGCGCCCGCGGAGAGACCCAGTACTTC. Its protein product is CASSQEGTSARGETQYF.

In its sample, this clonotype was seen many times. The genes are TRBV5-1 and TRBJ2-2; 9 nucleotides align to TRBD2. The V gene's germline CDR1 is SGHRS and CDR2 YFSETQ. J gave up 7 bases and V 0 bases, and 7 bases lay outside the gene matches. The CDR3 is made up of 16 amino acids. The CDR3 sequence is CASSLVGGGAHGELFF. The CDR3 DNA reads as TGCGCCAGCAGCTTGGTCGGCGGGGGGGCCCACGGGGAGCTGTTTTTT.

This clonotype was detected many times. The chain combines TRBV28 with TRBJ2-5; weak D call: TRBD2 (6 bases). The CDR3 is made up of 16 amino acids. Looked up from germline, CDR1 is MDHEN and CDR2 is SYDVKM. Trimming shortened V by 3 bases and J by 3 bases, and 17 bases separated the two germline ends. The CDR3 DNA reads TGTGCCAGCAGTTTGGGGAACGGGGGTCCTAAAGAGACCCAGTACTTC. Amino acids: CASSLGNGGPKETQYF.

This clonotype was seen many times. The chain is built from TRBV6-5 and TRBJ1-4; TRBD1 aligns across 9 bases. Germline V gene data show CDR1 as MNHEY and CDR2 as SVGAGI. V dropped 6 bases and J dropped 3; count of bases not matched to a gene: 5. The CDR3 extends over 15 amino acids. The chain's CDR3 is CASRSTGGPNEKLFF. As DNA, the CDR3 is TGTGCCAGCAGAAGTACAGGGGGCCCTAATGAAAAACTGTTTTTT.

In regard to this clonotype: A read error may explain this, as a much larger clone is one base away. V is TRBV12-3 or TRBV12-4 and J is TRBJ2-6; 11 positions match TRBD1. The CDR3 runs to 21 residues. CDR3 coding DNA: TGTGCCAGCAGCCCCCTTGATGGGTGGGACAGGGGGACTTCTGGGGCCTACGTCCTGACTTTC. Its protein product is CASSPLDGWDRGTSGAYVLTF.

In its sample, this clonotype was seen a few times. This may be a read error: a much more frequent sequence differs by one nucleotide. The chain is built from TRBV29-1 and TRBJ2-1, with TRBD1 matching 10 bases. Germline lookup yields CDR1 SQVTM and CDR2 ANQGSEA. The CDR3 is made up of 16 amino acids. The CDR3 is CSVLPRQGAPYSEQFF. The DNA for the CDR3 is TGCAGCGTCTTGCCCCGACAGGGGGCCCCCTACAGTGAGCAGTTCTTC.

The table lists this clonotype with many counts. The rearrangement uses TRBV7-2 and TRBJ2-5; perhaps TRBD2 as D (6 bases). The CDR3 extends over 14 amino acids. CDR1 and CDR2 (germline): SGHTA, FQGNSA. V lost 1 base and J lost 3, with 9 bases in between. The CDR3 reads CASSLELAKETQYF. The DNA for the CDR3 is TGTGCCAGCAGCTTAGAGCTAGCGAAAGAGACCCAGTACTTC.

The table lists this clonotype with many counts. The rearrangement links TRBV24-1 to TRBJ2-5, with 10 positions matching TRBD1. Looked up from germline, CDR1 is KGHDR and CDR2 is SFDVKD. Trimming took 6 bases from V and 5 from J; bases not matched to a gene: 11. The CDR3 has 16 residues. The CDR3 is CATSRPVGQGTETQYF. The CDR3 DNA follows: TGTGCCACCAGTCGGCCAGTGGGACAGGGGACGGAGACCCAGTACTTC.

This clonotype was observed many times. J is TRBJ2-1 and V is TRBV2; 10 bases align to TRBD1. Germline trimming cut 6 bases from V and 3 bases from J; bases unmatched to any gene: 5. The V gene's germline CDR1 is SNHLY and CDR2 FYNNEI. This CDR3 has 15 residues. The CDR3, as DNA: TGTGCCAGCAGCGCCGACAGGGGGCTCTACAATGAGCAGTTCTTC. Protein product: CASSADRGLYNEQFF.

This clonotype is a singleton in its sample. A read error is possible here, since a much larger clone lies one base away. J is TRBJ2-2 and V is TRBV4-1; 8 bases align to TRBD2. V lost 4 bases and J lost 3; bases outside the gene matches: 4. This CDR3 is 15 amino acids long. The germline V gene encodes CDR1 MGHRA and CDR2 YSYEKL. The DNA for the CDR3 is TGCGCCAGCAGCCGCGGGAGGCCGGACACCGGGGAGCTGTTTTTT. Translation: CASSRGRPDTGELFF.

This clonotype was seen ten or more times. This rearrangement joins TRBV6-5 to TRBJ1-1, with D maybe TRBD1 (6 bases). The CDR3 is made up of 14 amino acids. The V gene's germline CDR1 is MNHEY and CDR2 SVGAGI. V lost 2 bases and J lost 0, with 7 bases in between. The CDR3 nucleotides are TGTGCCAGCAGTTACGGGGGCATGAACACTGAAGCTTTCTTT. Translation: CASSYGGMNTEAFF.